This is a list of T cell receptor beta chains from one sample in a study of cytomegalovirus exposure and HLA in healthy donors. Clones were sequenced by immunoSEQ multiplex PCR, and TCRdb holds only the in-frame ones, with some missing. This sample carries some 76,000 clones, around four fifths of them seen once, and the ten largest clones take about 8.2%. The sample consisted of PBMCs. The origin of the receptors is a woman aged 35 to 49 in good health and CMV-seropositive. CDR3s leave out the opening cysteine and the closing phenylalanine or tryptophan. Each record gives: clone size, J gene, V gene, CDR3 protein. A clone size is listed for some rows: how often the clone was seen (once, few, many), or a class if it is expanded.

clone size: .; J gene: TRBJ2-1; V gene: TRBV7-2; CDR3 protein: ASSQRQGWYEQF
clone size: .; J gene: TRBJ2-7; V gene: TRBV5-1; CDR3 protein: ASSLGQVYEQY
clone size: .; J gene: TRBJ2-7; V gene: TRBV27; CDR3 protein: ASSKGQGPEKQY
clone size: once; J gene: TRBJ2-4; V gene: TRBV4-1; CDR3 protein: ASSQPLGQKNIQY
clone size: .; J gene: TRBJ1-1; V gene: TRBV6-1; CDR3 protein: ASSPRDRNTEAF
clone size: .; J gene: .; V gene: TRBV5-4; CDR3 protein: ASSGEAESYEQY
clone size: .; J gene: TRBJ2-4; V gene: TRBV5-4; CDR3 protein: ASSYRTSGGAKNIQY
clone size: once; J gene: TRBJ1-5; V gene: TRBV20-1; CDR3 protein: SFGGDQPQH
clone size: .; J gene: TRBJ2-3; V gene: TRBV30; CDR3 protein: AWSAGRGSTDTQY
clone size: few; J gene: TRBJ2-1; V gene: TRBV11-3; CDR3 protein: ASSSGLAGGYNEQF